The 21 T cell receptor beta chains below were found in one sample sequenced in a study of T cell repertoires in aging, cancer and after chemotherapy. TCR beta rearrangements were amplified from peripheral blood genomic DNA. TRB rearrangements spanning V, D and J were amplified using mixed TRB-A/B primers. In TCRdb, the multiplex PCR reads were re-called with MiXCR into one record per CDR3 protein. The sample has about 12,000 distinct CDR3 sequences, 35% seen once. Sequences were obtained from blood. These receptors were collected from a human donor in good health. The donor label of this sample is uncertain.

The chain employs TRBV19 and TRBJ2-1, with TRBD1 matching over 8 bases. This CDR3 spans 16 amino acids. In germline, CDR1 is LNHDA, CDR2 SQIVND (reference sequence). V gave up 5 bases and J gave up 10 bases; unmatched junction bases: 16. The DNA of the CDR3 is TGTGCCAGTAGTGGCGACAGGGGCTGGGGGAACGGCGAGCAGTTCTTC. Translation: CASSGDRGWGNGEQFF.

This sequence joins TRBV6-1 and TRBJ2-3; 9 bases fit TRBD1. Trimming took 6 bases from V and 5 from J; bases not matched to a gene: 12. The CDR3 contains 16 residues. CDR1 is MNHNS, CDR2 SASEGT, per germline. The CDR3 loop is CASRNNPGQGKDTQYF. Here the CDR3 DNA reads TGTGCCAGCAGGAACAATCCGGGACAGGGCAAAGATACGCAGTATTTT.

The rearrangement links TRBV6-5 to TRBJ2-6; D may be TRBD1 (6 bases). This CDR3 has 16 amino acids. Germline CDR1 is MNHEY and CDR2 is SVGAGI. The V gene lost 5 bases and the J gene lost 4 bases, with 15 bases spanning the gap. This chain's CDR3 is CASSRYREPGANVLTF. The CDR3 coding sequence is TGTGCCAGCAGTCGTTACAGGGAACCCGGGGCCAACGTCCTGACTTTC.

This clonotype was seen only a few times. The CDR3 spells CAISEAGGKAFF. The CDR3, as DNA: TGTGCCATCAGTGAGGCGGGAGGGAAAGCTTTCTTT. The rearrangement joins TRBV18 to TRBJ1-1; the D is unclear. The V and J ends lost 10 bases and 9 bases respectively, with 18 bases between them. Looked up from germline, CDR1 is KGHSH and CDR2 is LQKENI. This CDR3 spans 12 amino acids. The entire variable domain, with the rest obtained from reference TRBV18 and TRBJ1-1, is as follows: NAGVMQNPRHLVRRRGQEARLRCSPMKGHSHVYWYRQLPEEGLKFMVYLQKENIIDESGMPKERFSAEFPKEGPSILRIQQVVRGDSAAYFCAISEAGGKAFFGQGTRLTVV.

The CDR3 bases are TGTGCCAGGATCACAGATACGCAGTATTTT. This sequence encodes CARITDTQYF. The V call is TRBV27, the J call TRBJ2-3, with no clear D. Looked up from germline, CDR1 is MNHEY and CDR2 is SMNVEV (reference sequence). The CDR3 has 10 amino acids. Trimming took 9 bases from V and 2 from J, leaving 3 bases between them.

The chain combines TRBV11-1 with TRBJ1-5; D not resolved. Trimming stripped 5 bases from V and 7 bases from J, with 18 bases between. The CDR3 totals 15 residues. CDR1 is SGHAT and CDR2 is FQDESV in the germline V gene (reference sequence). Written as DNA, the CDR3 is TGTGCCAGCAGCACCCTCCGGGAAAGAGGACAGCCCCAGCATTTT. Encoded protein: CASSTLRERGQPQHF.

The chain combines TRBV30 with TRBJ1-5, with D perhaps TRBD1 (5 bases). The ends were cut back, 1 base at V and 1 base at J, with 5 bases in the middle. Germline loops: CDR1 GTSNPN, CDR2 SVGIG (reference sequence). This CDR3 spans 13 amino acids. For the CDR3, the DNA is TGTGCCTGGAGTGGACAGAGCAATCAGCCCCAGCATTTT. Residues: CAWSGQSNQPQHF.

This clonotype is classed as medium-sized. The chain's CDR3 is CASSLRDSTYNEQFF. DNA of the CDR3: TGTGCCAGCAGTTTACGGGACAGTACCTACAATGAGCAGTTCTTC. V usage is TRBV27 and J usage is TRBJ2-1; TRBD1 matches 7 bases. Germline CDR1 and CDR2: MNHEY and SMNVEV (reference sequence). This CDR3 contains 15 residues. Germline trimming cut 2 bases from V and 2 bases from J; bases unmatched to any gene: 3.

This rearrangement joins TRBV30 to TRBJ2-5, with D uncertain. The germline gives CDR1 GTSNPN, CDR2 SVGIG (reference sequence). Trimming took off 7 bases at V and 4 bases at J, with 16 bases between the two ends. CDR3 size: 13 residues. Here the CDR3 DNA reads TGTGCCTCTTCTCCGGACCGCTTAGAGACCCAGTACTTC. This gives the protein CASSPDRLETQYF.

This clonotype qualifies as medium-sized. V is TRBV15 and J is TRBJ2-6; either TRBD1 or TRBD2 may supply D (5 bases each). The CDR3 contains 16 residues. Germline V gene sequence: CDR1 LNHNV, CDR2 YYDKDF (reference sequence). V was pared by 0 bases and J by 4 bases, with 10 bases between. CDR3 region: CATSRDTGTGANVLTF. CDR3 DNA: TGTGCCACCAGCAGAGATACGGGGACGGGGGCCAACGTCCTGACTTTC. The whole variable domain, filled in from reference TRBV15 and TRBJ2-6, reads DAMVIQNPRYQVTQFGKPVTLSCSQTLNHNVMYWYQQKSSQAPKLLFHYYDKDFNNEADTPDNFQSRRPNTSFCFLDIRSPGLGDTAMYLCATSRDTGTGANVLTFGAGSRLTVL.

The V call is TRBV15, the J call TRBJ1-2; D uncertain. In germline, CDR1 is LNHNV, CDR2 YYDKDF (reference sequence). Trimming stripped 3 bases from V and 4 bases from J, with 0 bases between. The CDR3 has 10 residues. The CDR3 sequence is CATSSYGYTF. In DNA form, the CDR3 reads TGTGCCACCAGCAGCTATGGCTACACCTTC.

The rearrangement links TRBV12-3 or TRBV12-4 to TRBJ2-7; no firm D call. V was pared by 4 bases and J by 3 bases, with 7 bases between. The CDR3 consists of 12 residues. The CDR3 DNA is TGTGCCAGCAGTTCCAGCAGCTACGAGCAGTACTTC. Translating gives CASSSSSYEQYF.

The genes are TRBV5-4 and TRBJ2-7; D possibly corresponds to TRBD2 (5 bases). Germline CDR1 and CDR2: SGHNT and YYREEE (reference sequence). This CDR3 spans 15 amino acids. Trimming took off 5 bases at V and 5 bases at J, with 20 bases between the two ends. CDR3 in DNA: TGTGCCAGCAGTTTTTCCGGGTTCCACGGGGACGAGCAGTACTTC. Translating it yields CASSFSGFHGDEQYF.

V gene TRBV10-3 combines with J gene TRBJ2-7; a possible D gene is TRBD1 (6 bases). The CDR3 totals 12 residues. Trimming pared 8 bases from V and 6 bases from J, leaving 14 bases between. Looked up from germline, CDR1 is ENHRY and CDR2 is SYGVKD. CDR3 in amino acids: CAIPGVRGEQYF. The CDR3 DNA follows: TGTGCCATCCCCGGCGTCAGGGGCGAGCAGTACTTC.

This clonotype has just a few counts. The J gene is TRBJ2-1, the V gene TRBV12-3 or TRBV12-4; 11 bases are a match to TRBD2. The V segment lost 4 bases and the J segment 5 bases; nucleotides outside the gene matches: 7. CDR3 length: 16 amino acids. The CDR3 here is CASSSYSGGENNEQFF. The DNA of the CDR3 is TGTGCCAGCAGTTCATATAGCGGGGGGGAAAACAATGAGCAGTTCTTC.

V usage is TRBV6-6 and J usage is TRBJ2-7; 8 bases map to TRBD2. Trimming cost V 6 bases and J 7 bases; bases outside gene matches: 8. From germline, CDR1 is MNHNY and CDR2 SVGAGI (reference sequence). This CDR3 comprises 13 residues. The CDR3 bases are TGTGCCAGCAGCCGAGCCTCTAGCGGGGAGCAGTACTTC. Amino acid sequence: CASSRASSGEQYF.

The chain is built from TRBV5-6 and TRBJ2-7, with 7 bases identical to TRBD1. Germline loops: CDR1 SGHDT, CDR2 YYEEEE. V lost 0 bases, J lost 3 bases, and 0 bases stayed unmatched. The CDR3 consists of 13 residues. The CDR3 DNA reads TGTGCCAGCAGCTTGGGGACAGGCTACGAGCAGTACTTC. Translation: CASSLGTGYEQYF.

This clonotype was recorded once. V and J are TRBV12-5 and TRBJ2-2; D is possibly TRBD1 or TRBD2 (5 bases each). V lost 0 bases and J lost 0, with 5 bases in between. CDR1 is LGHNT, CDR2 FRNRAP, per germline. This CDR3 spans 15 amino acids. CDR3 residues: CASGLVGANTGELFF. For the CDR3, the DNA is TGTGCTAGTGGTTTGGTGGGGGCGAACACCGGGGAGCTGTTTTTT.

The chain carries TRBV11-3 and TRBJ2-1; TRBD2 aligns across 8 bases. Germline V gene sequence: CDR1 SGHNT, CDR2 YENEEA. This CDR3 has 17 residues. V shed 6 bases and J 0 bases; nucleotides not matched to a gene: 10. CDR3: CASRHRISGGSYNEQFF. DNA of the CDR3: TGTGCCAGCAGACATCGTATCAGCGGGGGCTCCTACAATGAGCAGTTCTTC.

This clonotype is medium-sized in the sample. The chain has TRBV29-1 and TRBJ2-3, with 7 bases aligning to TRBD2. CDR1 is SQVTM and CDR2 is ANQGSEA in the germline V gene. V was pared by 1 base and J by 0 bases, with 7 bases of the junction left unmatched. The length of the CDR3 is 16 residues. The CDR3 loop is CSVEVILATSTDTQYF. The DNA of the CDR3 is TGCAGCGTTGAAGTGATACTAGCGACTAGCACAGATACGCAGTATTTT.

The chain combines TRBV12-3 or TRBV12-4 with TRBJ2-4, with D perhaps TRBD1 (5 bases). The CDR3 is 14 residues long. V was clipped by 5 bases and J by 3 bases, with 11 bases between them. This chain's CDR3 is CASSTTGYKNIQYF. As DNA, the CDR3 is TGTGCCAGCAGTACTACAGGATACAAAAACATTCAGTACTTC.